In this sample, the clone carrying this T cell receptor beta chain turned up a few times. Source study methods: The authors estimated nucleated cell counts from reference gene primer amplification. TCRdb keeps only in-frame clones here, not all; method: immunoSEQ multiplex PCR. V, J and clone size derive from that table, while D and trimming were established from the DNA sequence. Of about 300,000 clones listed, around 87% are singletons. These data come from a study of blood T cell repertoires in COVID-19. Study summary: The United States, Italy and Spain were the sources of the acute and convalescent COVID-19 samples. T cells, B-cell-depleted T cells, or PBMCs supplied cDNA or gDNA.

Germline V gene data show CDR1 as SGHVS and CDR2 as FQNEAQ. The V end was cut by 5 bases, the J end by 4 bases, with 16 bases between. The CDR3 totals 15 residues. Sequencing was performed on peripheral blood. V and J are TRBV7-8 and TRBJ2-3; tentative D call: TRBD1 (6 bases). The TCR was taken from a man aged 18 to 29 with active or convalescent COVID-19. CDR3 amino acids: CASSPVGGSADTQYF. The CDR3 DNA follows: TGTGCCAGCAGCCCAGTAGGGGGATCGGCAGATACGCAGTATTTT.